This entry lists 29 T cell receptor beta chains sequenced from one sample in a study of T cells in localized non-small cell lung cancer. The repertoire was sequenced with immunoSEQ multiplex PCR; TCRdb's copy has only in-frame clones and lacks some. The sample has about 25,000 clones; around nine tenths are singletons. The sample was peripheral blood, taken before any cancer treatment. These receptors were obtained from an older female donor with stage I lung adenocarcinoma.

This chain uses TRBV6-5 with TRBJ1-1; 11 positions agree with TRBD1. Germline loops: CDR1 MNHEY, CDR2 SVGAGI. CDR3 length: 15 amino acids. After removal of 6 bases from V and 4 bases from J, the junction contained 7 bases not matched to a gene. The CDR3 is CASSLLGQGATEAFF. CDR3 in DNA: TGTGCCAGCAGCTTACTAGGACAGGGGGCCACTGAAGCTTTCTTT.

Here the CDR3 reads CASSLARAGTAEAFF. The DNA for the CDR3 is TGTGCCAGCAGCTTAGCGCGGGCAGGGACCGCTGAAGCTTTCTTT. The V gene is TRBV7-2, the J gene TRBJ1-1, with D possibly matching TRBD1 (5 bases). The CDR3 sequence is 15 residues long. Germline lookup yields CDR1 SGHTA and CDR2 FQGNSA. The V end lost 0 bases, the J end lost 6 bases, and 14 bases lay between the germline ends. The whole variable domain, remainder taken from reference TRBV7-2 and TRBJ1-1, is GAGVSQSPSNKVTEKGKDVELRCDPISGHTALYWYRQSLGQGLEFLIYFQGNSAPDKSGLPSDRFSAERTGGSVSTLTIQRTQQEDSAVYLCASSLARAGTAEAFFGQGTRLTVV.

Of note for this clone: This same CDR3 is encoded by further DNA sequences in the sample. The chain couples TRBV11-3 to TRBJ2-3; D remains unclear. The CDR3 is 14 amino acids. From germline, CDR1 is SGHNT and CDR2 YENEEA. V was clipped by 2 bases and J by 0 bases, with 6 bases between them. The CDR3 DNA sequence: TGTGCCAGCAGCTTAACGTCTAGCACAGATACGCAGTATTTT. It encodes CASSLTSSTDTQYF.

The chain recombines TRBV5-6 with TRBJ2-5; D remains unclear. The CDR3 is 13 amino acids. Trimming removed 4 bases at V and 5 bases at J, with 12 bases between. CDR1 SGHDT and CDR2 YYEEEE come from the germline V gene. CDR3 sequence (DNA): TGTGCCAGCAGCACCCGGGCGTGGGAGACCCAGTACTTC. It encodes CASSTRAWETQYF.

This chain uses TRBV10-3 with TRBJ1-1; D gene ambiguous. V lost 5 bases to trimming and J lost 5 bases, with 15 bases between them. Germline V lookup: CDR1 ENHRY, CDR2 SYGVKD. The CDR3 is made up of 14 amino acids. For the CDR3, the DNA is TGTGCCATCAGTTCCCCGGGAGGATGGACTGAAGCTTTCTTT. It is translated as CAISSPGGWTEAFF.

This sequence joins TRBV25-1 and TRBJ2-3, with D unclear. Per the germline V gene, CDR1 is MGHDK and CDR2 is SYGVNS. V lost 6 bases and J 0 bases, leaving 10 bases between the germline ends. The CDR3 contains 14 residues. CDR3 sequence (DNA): TGTGCCAGCAGACCCAAACTTAGCACAGATACGCAGTATTTT. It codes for CASRPKLSTDTQYF. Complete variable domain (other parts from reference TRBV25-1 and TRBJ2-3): EADIYQTPRYLVIGTGKKITLECSQTMGHDKMYWYQQDPGMELHLIHYSYGVNSTEKGDLSSESTVSRIRTEHFPLTLESARPSHTSQYLCASRPKLSTDTQYFGPGTRLTVL.

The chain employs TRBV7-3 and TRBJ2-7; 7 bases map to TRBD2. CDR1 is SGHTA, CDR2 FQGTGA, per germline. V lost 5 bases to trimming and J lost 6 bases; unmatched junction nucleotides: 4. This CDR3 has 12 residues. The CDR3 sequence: CASSATGGEQYF. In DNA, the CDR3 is TGTGCCAGCAGCGCCACGGGGGGCGAGCAGTACTTC.

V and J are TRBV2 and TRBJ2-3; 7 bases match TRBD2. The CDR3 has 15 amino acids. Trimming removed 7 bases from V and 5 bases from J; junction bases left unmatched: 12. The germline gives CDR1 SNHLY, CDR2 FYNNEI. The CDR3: CASTWGGPGGDTQYF. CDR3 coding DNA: TGTGCCAGCACCTGGGGGGGACCGGGAGGAGATACGCAGTATTTT.

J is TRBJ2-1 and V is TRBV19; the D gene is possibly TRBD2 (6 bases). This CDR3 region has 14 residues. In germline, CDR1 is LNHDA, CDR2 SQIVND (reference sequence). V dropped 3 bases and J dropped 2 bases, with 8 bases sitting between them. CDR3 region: CASSIGGTYNEQFF. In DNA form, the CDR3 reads TGTGCCAGTAGTATCGGGGGTACCTACAATGAGCAGTTCTTC.

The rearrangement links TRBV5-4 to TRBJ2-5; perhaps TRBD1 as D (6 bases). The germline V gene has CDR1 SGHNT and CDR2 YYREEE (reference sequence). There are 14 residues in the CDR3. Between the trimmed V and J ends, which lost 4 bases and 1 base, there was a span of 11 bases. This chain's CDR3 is CASSPGTLQETQYF. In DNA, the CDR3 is TGTGCCAGCAGCCCAGGGACACTCCAAGAGACCCAGTACTTC.

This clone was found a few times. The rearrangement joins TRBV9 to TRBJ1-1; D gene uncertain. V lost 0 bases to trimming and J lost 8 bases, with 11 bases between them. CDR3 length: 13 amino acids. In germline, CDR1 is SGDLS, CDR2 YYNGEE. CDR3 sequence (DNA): TGTGCCAGCAGCGTAGCTCTTGAGGCAGAAGCTTTCTTT. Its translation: CASSVALEAEAFF.

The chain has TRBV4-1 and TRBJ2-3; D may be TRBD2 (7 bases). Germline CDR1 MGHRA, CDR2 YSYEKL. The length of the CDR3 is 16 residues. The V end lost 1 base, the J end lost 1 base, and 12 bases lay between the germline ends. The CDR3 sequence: CASSQAGRGRTDTQYF. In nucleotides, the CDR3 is TGCGCCAGCAGCCAAGCTGGGCGGGGGCGCACAGATACGCAGTATTTT.

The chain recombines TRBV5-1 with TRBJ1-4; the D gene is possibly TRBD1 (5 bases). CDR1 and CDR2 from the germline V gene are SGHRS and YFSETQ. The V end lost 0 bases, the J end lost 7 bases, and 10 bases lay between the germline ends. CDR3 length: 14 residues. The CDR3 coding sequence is TGCGCCAGCAGCTTGGGGAATACAGGTGAAAAACTGTTTTTT. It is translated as CASSLGNTGEKLFF.

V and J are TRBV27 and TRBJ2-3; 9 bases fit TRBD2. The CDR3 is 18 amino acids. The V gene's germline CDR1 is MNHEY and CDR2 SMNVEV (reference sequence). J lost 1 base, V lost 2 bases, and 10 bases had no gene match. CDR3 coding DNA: TGTGCCAGCAGTTTAAGATTTAAGTGGACTAGCGGCACAGATACGCAGTATTTT. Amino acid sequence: CASSLRFKWTSGTDTQYF.

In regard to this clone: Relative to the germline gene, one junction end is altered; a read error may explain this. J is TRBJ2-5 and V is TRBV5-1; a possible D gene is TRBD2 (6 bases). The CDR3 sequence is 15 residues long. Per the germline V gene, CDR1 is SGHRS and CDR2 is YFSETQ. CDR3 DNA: TGCGCCGGCAGTCCAGGGACTCTGGGATCAGAGACCCAGTACTTC. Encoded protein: CAGSPGTLGSETQYF.

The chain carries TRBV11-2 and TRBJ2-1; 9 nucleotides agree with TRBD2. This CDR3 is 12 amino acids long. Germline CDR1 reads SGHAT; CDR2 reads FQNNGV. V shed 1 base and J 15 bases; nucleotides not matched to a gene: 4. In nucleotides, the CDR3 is TGTGCCAGCAGCTTAGTCGCGGGGGGGCCGTTCTTC. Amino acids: CASSLVAGGPFF.

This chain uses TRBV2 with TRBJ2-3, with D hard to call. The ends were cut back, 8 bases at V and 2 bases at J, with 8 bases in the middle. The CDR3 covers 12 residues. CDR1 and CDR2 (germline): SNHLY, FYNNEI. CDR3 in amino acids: CASGVLTDTQYF. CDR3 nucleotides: TGTGCCAGCGGGGTACTCACAGATACGCAGTATTTT. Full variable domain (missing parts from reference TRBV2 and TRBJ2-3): EPEVTQTPSHQVTQMGQEVILRCVPISNHLYFYWYRQILGQKVEFLVSFYNNEISEKSEIFDDQFSVERPDGSNFTLKIRSTKLEDSAMYFCASGVLTDTQYFGPGTRLTVL.

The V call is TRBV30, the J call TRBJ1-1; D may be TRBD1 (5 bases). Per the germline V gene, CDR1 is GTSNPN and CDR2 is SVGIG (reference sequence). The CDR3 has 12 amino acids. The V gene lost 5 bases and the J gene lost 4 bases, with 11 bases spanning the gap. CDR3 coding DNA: TGTGCCTGGCGGACAATCCCCACTGAAGCTTTCTTT. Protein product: CAWRTIPTEAFF.

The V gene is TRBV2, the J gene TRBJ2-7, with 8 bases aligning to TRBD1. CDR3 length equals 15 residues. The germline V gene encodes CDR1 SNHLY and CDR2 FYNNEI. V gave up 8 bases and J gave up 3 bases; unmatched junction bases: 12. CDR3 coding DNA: TGTGCCAGCTTTGGGTACCGGGACAGGAGCTACGAGCAGTACTTC. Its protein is CASFGYRDRSYEQYF.

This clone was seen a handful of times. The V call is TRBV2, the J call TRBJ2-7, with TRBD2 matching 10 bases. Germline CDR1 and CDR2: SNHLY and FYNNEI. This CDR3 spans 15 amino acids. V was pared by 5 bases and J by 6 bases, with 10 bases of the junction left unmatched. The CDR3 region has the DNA TGTGCCAGCAGTCCACTAGCGGGAAGCAACGGCGAGCAGTACTTC. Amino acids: CASSPLAGSNGEQYF.

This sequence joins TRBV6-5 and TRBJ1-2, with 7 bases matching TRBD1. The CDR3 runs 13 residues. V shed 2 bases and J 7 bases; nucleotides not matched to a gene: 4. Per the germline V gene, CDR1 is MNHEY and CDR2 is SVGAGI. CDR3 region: CASSYRQGGGYTF. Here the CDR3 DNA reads TGTGCCAGCAGTTACAGACAGGGTGGTGGCTACACCTTC.

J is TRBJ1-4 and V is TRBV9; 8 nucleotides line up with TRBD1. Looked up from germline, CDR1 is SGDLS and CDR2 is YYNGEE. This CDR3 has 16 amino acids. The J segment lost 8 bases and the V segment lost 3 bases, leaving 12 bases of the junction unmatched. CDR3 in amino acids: CASSERADRGTEKLFF. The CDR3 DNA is TGTGCCAGCAGCGAGAGGGCCGACAGGGGTACGGAAAAACTGTTTTTT.

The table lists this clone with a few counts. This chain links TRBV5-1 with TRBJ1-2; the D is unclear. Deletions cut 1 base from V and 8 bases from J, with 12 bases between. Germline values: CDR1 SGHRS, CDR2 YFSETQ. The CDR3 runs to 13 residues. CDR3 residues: CASSLLTEGGYTF. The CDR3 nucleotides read TGCGCCAGCAGCTTGTTGACGGAAGGGGGCTACACCTTC. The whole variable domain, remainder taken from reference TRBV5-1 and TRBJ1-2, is KAGVTQTPRYLIKTRGQQVTLSCSPISGHRSVSWYQQTPGQGLQFLFEYFSETQRNKGNFPGRFSGRQFSNSRSEMNVSTLELGDSALYLCASSLLTEGGYTFGSGTRLTVV.

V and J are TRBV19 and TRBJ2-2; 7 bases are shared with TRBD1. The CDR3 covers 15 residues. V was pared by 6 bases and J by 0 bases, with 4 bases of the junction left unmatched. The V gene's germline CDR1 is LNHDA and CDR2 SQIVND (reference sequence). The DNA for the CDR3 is TGTGCCAGTAGGTTGACAGGGACGAACACCGGGGAGCTGTTTTTT. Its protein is CASRLTGTNTGELFF.

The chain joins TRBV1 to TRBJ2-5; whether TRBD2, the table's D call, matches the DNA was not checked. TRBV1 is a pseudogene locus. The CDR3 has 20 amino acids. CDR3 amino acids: CTSSSQAPGLAGLYQETQYF. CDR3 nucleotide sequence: TGCACCAGCAGCTCTCAAGCCCCAGGACTAGCGGGGTTATACCAAGAGACCCAGTACTTC.

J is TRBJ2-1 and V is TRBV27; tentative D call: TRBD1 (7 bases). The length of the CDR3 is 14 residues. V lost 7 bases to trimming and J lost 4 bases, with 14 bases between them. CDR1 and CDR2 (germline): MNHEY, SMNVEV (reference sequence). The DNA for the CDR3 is TGTGCCAGCACCAGGGGGGATCGGTACAATGAGCAGTTCTTC. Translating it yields CASTRGDRYNEQFF.

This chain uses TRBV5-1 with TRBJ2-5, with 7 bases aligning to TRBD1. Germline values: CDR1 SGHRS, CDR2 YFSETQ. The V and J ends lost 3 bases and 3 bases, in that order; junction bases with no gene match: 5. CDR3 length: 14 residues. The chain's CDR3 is CASSSGQREETQYF. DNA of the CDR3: TGCGCCAGCAGCTCGGGACAGAGGGAAGAGACCCAGTACTTC.

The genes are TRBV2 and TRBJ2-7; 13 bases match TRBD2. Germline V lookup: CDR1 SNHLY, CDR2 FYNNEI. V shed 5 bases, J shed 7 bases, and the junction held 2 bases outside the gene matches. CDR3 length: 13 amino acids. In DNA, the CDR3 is TGTGCCAGCAGTAGGACTAGCGGGAGTGAGCAGTACTTC. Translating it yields CASSRTSGSEQYF.

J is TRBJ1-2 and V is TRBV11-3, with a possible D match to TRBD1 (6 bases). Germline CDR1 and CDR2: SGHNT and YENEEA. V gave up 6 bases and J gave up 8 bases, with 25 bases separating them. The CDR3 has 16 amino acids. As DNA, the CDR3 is TGTGCCAGCAGGGAACCAGGTGGGCGGGGGGCGGAAGGCTACACCTTC. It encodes CASREPGGRGAEGYTF. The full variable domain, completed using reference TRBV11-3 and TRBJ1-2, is EAGVVQSPRYKIIEKKQPVAFWCNPISGHNTLYWYLQNLGQGPELLIRYENEEAVDDSQLPKDRFSAERLKGVDSTLKIQPAELGDSAVYLCASREPGGRGAEGYTFGSGTRLTVV.